These 18 T cell receptor beta chains share one sample of origin, sequenced in a study of blood T cells in healthy people across ages. A second PCR, run for roughly 6 to 11 cycles, used a sample-barcoded 5' primer plus a J-beta primer mix. TCRdb recomputed calls from the 5' RACE reads with MiXCR, one row per CDR3 protein. Altogether 700,000 to 850,000 distinct CDR3 sequences are present, roughly 50% being singletons, with the ten largest covering 41%. Sequencing used blood. The origin of the receptors is a man older than 75 in good health.

The V and J genes are TRBV6-2 or TRBV6-3 and TRBJ2-4; 7 bases agree with TRBD2. CDR1 is MNHEY, CDR2 SVGEGT, per germline. The CDR3 has 16 amino acids. The J segment lost 3 bases and the V segment lost 6 bases, leaving 11 bases of the junction unmatched. The DNA for the CDR3 is TGTGCCAGCAGATCTAGCGGCCTCGGAAACAAAAACATTCAGTACTTC. Protein: CASRSSGLGNKNIQYF.

The V gene is TRBV20-1, the J gene TRBJ2-3; 12 bases align to TRBD2. CDR3 length: 16 residues. V shed 3 bases, J shed 4 bases, and the junction held 8 bases outside the gene matches. Germline V lookup: CDR1 DFQATT, CDR2 SNEGSKA (reference sequence). The CDR3 DNA reads TGCAGTGCTAGGGGGAGGACTAGCGGGATCCCAGATACGCAGTATTTT. Its protein is CSARGRTSGIPDTQYF.

This clonotype was detected only once. In DNA, the CDR3 is TGCAGTGCAAGGACAGGGGGTTATACTGAAGCTTTCTTT. This codes for CSARTGGYTEAFF. The chain is built from TRBV20-1 and TRBJ1-1, with TRBD1 matching 10 bases. V shed 6 bases and J 5 bases; nucleotides not matched to a gene: 6. CDR3 length: 13 amino acids. The germline CDR1 and CDR2 sequences are DFQATT and SNEGSKA (reference sequence).

The chain has TRBV4-1 and TRBJ2-3; weak D call: TRBD1 (7 bases). Trimming cost V 0 bases and J 14 bases, with 27 bases left between them. CDR1 and CDR2 (germline): MGHRA, YSYEKL. The CDR3 length is 17 residues. This CDR3 is CASSQEVPGGRNRYAYF. The CDR3 DNA follows: TGCGCCAGCAGCCAAGAAGTCCCAGGGGGGCGAAACAGATACGCGTATTTT.

The chain links TRBV6-1 to TRBJ2-1; 10 bases fit TRBD2. CDR3 size: 14 residues. Per the germline V gene, CDR1 is MNHNS and CDR2 is SASEGT. Trimming removed 8 bases from V and 3 bases from J; junction bases left unmatched: 4. The CDR3 nucleotides are TGTGCCAGCCTCCCTAGCGGGGGCTACAATGAGCAGTTCTTC. It is translated as CASLPSGGYNEQFF.

As to this clonotype: The junction and the germline gene differ at one end; a read error may be behind it. This chain links TRBV10-3 with TRBJ2-7, with 13 nucleotides matching TRBD2. The V gene's germline CDR1 is ENHRY and CDR2 SYGVKD. The CDR3 covers 16 residues. The CDR3 here is CTISESGTSGTYEQYF. In nucleotides, the CDR3 is TGTACCATCAGTGAGTCAGGGACTAGCGGGACCTACGAGCAGTACTTC.

This clonotype was observed at least ten times. The gene calls are TRBV12-3 or TRBV12-4 and TRBJ2-7; D perhaps matches TRBD2 (6 bases). The V end lost 2 bases, the J end lost 4 bases, and 15 bases lay between the germline ends. There are 15 residues in the CDR3. The CDR3 coding sequence is TGTGCCAGCAGTTTACAGGGCGGGACGGGTTACGAGCAGTACTTC. It translates to CASSLQGGTGYEQYF.

The chain uses TRBV10-3 and TRBJ1-6, with D unclear. CDR3 length equals 14 residues. Germline values: CDR1 ENHRY, CDR2 SYGVKD. The germline V and J ends were trimmed by 2 bases and 6 bases, with 8 bases remaining between them. The DNA of the CDR3 is TGTGCCATCAGTGAGGCGGCAGCTAATTCACCCCTCCACTTT. This sequence encodes CAISEAAANSPLHF.

This clonotype was seen a few times. This chain links TRBV2 with TRBJ2-4; D gene ambiguous. The germline V gene has CDR1 SNHLY and CDR2 FYNNEI. This CDR3 region has 14 residues. Trimming left V 6 bases short and J 3 bases short, with 12 bases between. CDR3 residues: CASSTGSGKNIQYF. DNA for the CDR3: TGTGCCAGCAGCACCGGGTCTGGCAAAAACATTCAGTACTTC.

The genes are TRBV9 and TRBJ2-1; 14 bases map to TRBD2. Germline V gene data show CDR1 as SGDLS and CDR2 as YYNGEE. J gave up 7 bases and V 3 bases, and 12 bases lay outside the gene matches. This CDR3 is 18 amino acids long. CDR3 amino acids: CASSGGLAGVPSPNEQFF. The CDR3 DNA reads as TGTGCCAGCAGCGGGGGACTAGCGGGAGTTCCCTCCCCTAATGAGCAGTTCTTC.

This clonotype was detected only a few times. The genes are TRBV6-5 and TRBJ2-4, with 10 bases lining up with TRBD1. J gave up 6 bases and V 5 bases, and 4 bases lay outside the gene matches. This CDR3 is 14 amino acids long. Germline assignment: CDR1 MNHEY and CDR2 SVGAGI. The CDR3 spells CASSGTGAGNIQYF. Written as DNA, the CDR3 is TGTGCCAGCAGTGGGACAGGGGCGGGAAACATTCAGTACTTC.

This clonotype appeared a few times. CDR3 sequence (DNA): TGTGCCAGCAGCTTTCAGCCTAGGGACAGGGCCTATGGCTACACCTTC. It yields the protein CASSFQPRDRAYGYTF. The chain couples TRBV7-9 to TRBJ1-2, with 9 bases that match TRBD1. The CDR3 covers 16 residues. Germline V lookup: CDR1 SEHNR, CDR2 FQNEAQ (reference sequence). V shed 3 bases, J shed 4 bases, and the junction held 9 bases outside the gene matches.

The table lists this clonotype with a few counts. The chain recombines TRBV7-2 with TRBJ2-1, with a tentative D call TRBD2 (5 bases). In germline, CDR1 is SGHTA, CDR2 FQGNSA. V dropped 8 bases and J dropped 7 bases, with 24 bases sitting between them. The CDR3 runs 16 residues. The CDR3 here is CASFESGVLGVNEQFF. The CDR3 nucleotides are TGTGCCAGCTTCGAGTCGGGCGTCTTGGGAGTGAATGAGCAGTTCTTC.

The chain is built from TRBV28 and TRBJ1-5; 7 nucleotides align to TRBD1. V lost 6 bases to trimming and J lost 2 bases; unmatched junction nucleotides: 10. Germline V lookup: CDR1 MDHEN, CDR2 SYDVKM. There are 16 residues in the CDR3. In DNA form, the CDR3 reads TGTGCCAGCAGCCCTAGAGGGGGCACGGGCAATCAGCCCCAGCATTTT. Translation gives CASSPRGGTGNQPQHF.

V and J are TRBV5-1 and TRBJ2-5; D assignment may be TRBD1 or TRBD2 (6 bases each). Looked up from germline, CDR1 is SGHRS and CDR2 is YFSETQ. Trimming removed 4 bases from V and 1 base from J, with 11 bases in between. There are 14 residues in the CDR3. CDR3 sequence: CASSNRGPQETQYF. CDR3 DNA: TGCGCCAGCAGCAACCGGGGGCCCCAAGAGACCCAGTACTTC.

In its sample, this clonotype was seen a few times. This chain connects TRBV3-1 to TRBJ2-4; possible D gene TRBD1, 6 bases. The J call could be wrong; TRBJ2-7 is a better fit for the DNA end. The CDR3 is 14 amino acids. The germline V gene has CDR1 LGHDT and CDR2 YNNKEL (reference sequence). The CDR3 loop reads CASSPGTIPHEQYF. The CDR3 DNA sequence: TGTGCCAGCAGCCCCGGGACAATTCCCCACGAGCAGTACTTC.

Only a few counts were recorded for this clonotype. The CDR3 sequence: CASSFSTGNLGYEKLFF. CDR3 bases: TGTGCCAGCAGCTTCTCGACAGGGAACCTGGGATACGAAAAACTGTTTTTT. The chain links TRBV7-9 to TRBJ1-4; 7 positions agree with TRBD1. The CDR3 sequence is 17 residues long. V lost 3 bases and J lost 8; bases outside the gene matches: 15. Germline-derived CDR1 and CDR2 are SEHNR and FQNEAQ (reference sequence).

This rearrangement joins TRBV11-2 to TRBJ2-1; 9 nucleotides agree with TRBD2. The CDR3 length is 17 residues. Germline V gene sequence: CDR1 SGHAT, CDR2 FQNNGV. V dropped 3 bases and J dropped 0; count of bases not matched to a gene: 6. The CDR3 region is CASSLRLAVSSYNEQFF. The CDR3 nucleotides read TGTGCCAGCAGCTTGAGACTAGCGGTTAGCTCCTACAATGAGCAGTTCTTC. The whole variable domain, filled in from reference TRBV11-2 and TRBJ2-1, reads EAGVAQSPRYKIIEKRQSVAFWCNPISGHATLYWYQQILGQGPKLLIQFQNNGVVDDSQLPKDRFSAERLKGVDSTLKIQPAKLEDSAVYLCASSLRLAVSSYNEQFFGPGTRLTVL.